The rows below give T cell receptor beta chains drawn from one sample of a study of CD8+CD57+ T cells in acquired aplastic anemia. TCRdb re-analysed the reads in MiXCR, keeping a single row per CDR3 protein. Among some 180,000 distinct CDR3 sequences listed, roughly 65% were seen once. The sequenced sample consisted of sorted CD4+, CD8+, or CD8+CD57+ T cells (not recorded which) from PBMCs. The receptors were sampled from a human donor with aplastic anemia. Both conserved end residues are part of each CDR3. A D gene is named only where the DNA matches it firmly. Size is omitted from some rows. Given values are once, few, many or a class for expanded clones.

j_gene: TRBJ1-6
d_gene: -
abundance: -
v_gene: TRBV7-8
CDR3aa: CASSLRLGSDSPLHF
CDR3nt: TGTGCCAGCAGCTTACGATTAGGGTCGGATTCACCCCTCCACTTT

j_gene: TRBJ1-6
d_gene: -
abundance: -
v_gene: TRBV2
CDR3aa: CASSEGTPNSPLHF
CDR3nt: TGTGCCAGCAGTGAGGGGACACCTAATTCACCCCTCCACTTT

j_gene: TRBJ2-7
d_gene: -
abundance: -
v_gene: TRBV7-9
CDR3aa: CASSQTQAPDADEQYF
CDR3nt: TGTGCCAGCAGCCAAACACAGGCACCGGACGCCGACGAGCAGTACTTC

j_gene: TRBJ1-5
d_gene: TRBD1
abundance: many
v_gene: TRBV19
CDR3aa: CASSIAGRGLKDQPQHF
CDR3nt: TGTGCCAGTAGTATAGCTGGCAGGGGGCTTAAGGATCAGCCCCAGCATTTT

j_gene: TRBJ2-7
d_gene: -
abundance: -
v_gene: TRBV12-3/TRBV12-4
CDR3aa: CASRPTTGAFYEQYF
CDR3nt: TGTGCCAGCAGGCCGACGACCGGGGCCTTCTACGAGCAGTACTTC

j_gene: TRBJ2-7
d_gene: TRBD1
abundance: -
v_gene: TRBV12-5
CDR3aa: CASKADRGSYEQYF
CDR3nt: TGTGCTAGTAAGGCGGACAGGGGCTCCTACGAGCAGTACTTC

j_gene: TRBJ1-1
d_gene: -
abundance: -
v_gene: TRBV4-2
CDR3aa: CASSQGGLAFF
CDR3nt: TGTGCCAGCAGCCAAGGAGGGTTAGCTTTCTTT

j_gene: TRBJ1-5
d_gene: -
abundance: -
v_gene: TRBV2
CDR3aa: CASRYQGGQHF
CDR3nt: TGTGCCAGCAGATATCAAGGGGGCCAGCATTTT

j_gene: TRBJ1-6
d_gene: -
abundance: -
v_gene: TRBV6-6
CDR3aa: CASSHGGANSPLHF
CDR3nt: TGTGCCAGCAGCCACGGGGGCGCGAATTCACCCCTCCACTTT

j_gene: TRBJ1-3
d_gene: -
abundance: -
v_gene: TRBV2
CDR3aa: CASSQTLGNTIYF
CDR3nt: TGTGCCAGCAGCCAGACCTTGGGTAACACCATATATTTT

j_gene: TRBJ2-2
d_gene: TRBD1
abundance: many
v_gene: TRBV9
CDR3aa: CASSIGWGQDTGELFF
CDR3nt: TGTGCCAGCAGCATAGGGTGGGGACAGGACACCGGGGAGCTGTTTTTT

j_gene: TRBJ2-7
d_gene: TRBD1
abundance: -
v_gene: TRBV10-3
CDR3aa: CAILEDRAPYEQYF
CDR3nt: TGTGCCATCCTCGAGGACAGGGCTCCCTACGAGCAGTACTTC

j_gene: TRBJ1-4
d_gene: -
abundance: -
v_gene: TRBV7-3
CDR3aa: CASSQDGRGNEKLFF
CDR3nt: TGTGCCAGCAGCCAAGATGGGCGGGGCAATGAAAAACTGTTTTTT

j_gene: TRBJ2-7
d_gene: TRBD1
abundance: -
v_gene: TRBV25-1
CDR3aa: CASSFPGGRLDEQYF
CDR3nt: TGTGCCAGCAGTTTCCCAGGGGGCAGGTTGGACGAGCAGTACTTC

j_gene: TRBJ1-2
d_gene: -
abundance: many
v_gene: TRBV7-8
CDR3aa: CASSLRGAVRGYTF
CDR3nt: TGTGCCAGCAGCTTACGGGGAGCGGTGAGGGGCTACACCTTC

j_gene: TRBJ1-5
d_gene: -
abundance: -
v_gene: TRBV20-1
CDR3aa: CSARALWGSNQPQHF
CDR3nt: TGCAGTGCTAGAGCCCTATGGGGAAGCAATCAGCCCCAGCATTTT

j_gene: TRBJ1-2
d_gene: -
abundance: many
v_gene: TRBV11-2
CDR3aa: CAWGRETNYGYTF
CDR3nt: TGTGCCTGGGGCAGGGAGACAAACTATGGCTACACCTTC